What follows are 14 T cell receptor beta chains derived from one specimen sequenced in a study of blood T cell repertoires in COVID-19. Clones were read by immunoSEQ multiplex PCR, and TCRdb kept only the in-frame ones, dropping some. This table has around 75,000 clones, 88% appearing once. Specimen: peripheral blood. The origin of the receptors is a human donor in a cohort sampled during active COVID-19.

This rearrangement joins TRBV20-1 to TRBJ2-7; perhaps TRBD2 as D (5 bases). The length of the CDR3 is 10 residues. V gave up 6 bases and J gave up 3 bases, with 6 bases separating them. CDR1 DFQATT and CDR2 SNEGSKA come from the germline V gene (reference sequence). CDR3 amino acids: CSAGNYEQYF. CDR3 DNA: TGCAGTGCCGGGAACTACGAGCAGTACTTC.

V is TRBV6-5 and J is TRBJ2-7, with 9 bases fitting TRBD1. Germline assignment: CDR1 MNHEY and CDR2 SVGAGI. The CDR3 spans 15 residues. V lost 6 bases to trimming and J lost 4 bases; unmatched junction nucleotides: 10. In DNA, the CDR3 is TGTGCCAGCAGCCGACAGGGGGAAGGGCTTTACGAGCAGTACTTC. This sequence encodes CASSRQGEGLYEQYF.

This chain uses TRBV7-8 with TRBJ2-3; tentative D call: TRBD2 (6 bases). The CDR3 is 15 residues long. The germline V gene encodes CDR1 SGHVS and CDR2 FQNEAQ. V lost 1 base and J lost 2, with 10 bases in between. The CDR3 DNA reads TGTGCCAGCAGCTTAGGCGGGGCTGCCACAGATACGCAGTATTTT. As protein: CASSLGGAATDTQYF. Based on the CDR3 plus reference TRBV7-8 and TRBJ2-3, the full variable domain is GAGVSQSPRYKVAKRGQDVALRCDPISGHVSLFWYQQALGQGPEFLTYFQNEAQLDKSGLPSDRFFAERPEGSVSTLKIQRTQQEDSAVYLCASSLGGAATDTQYFGPGTRLTVL.

The chain is built from TRBV12-3 or TRBV12-4 and TRBJ2-2; 7 positions agree with TRBD1. V shed 8 bases, J shed 3 bases, and the junction held 3 bases outside the gene matches. The CDR3 is made up of 13 amino acids. CDR3 nucleotides: TGTGCCAGCCGACAGGGTTACACCGGGGAGCTGTTTTTT. As protein: CASRQGYTGELFF.

The chain links TRBV28 to TRBJ1-2; D is unclear. This CDR3 contains 14 residues. Germline loops: CDR1 MDHEN, CDR2 SYDVKM. V shed 5 bases and J shed 4 bases, with 14 bases lying between them. CDR3: CASSPPGSGYGYTF. Written as DNA, the CDR3 is TGTGCCAGCAGTCCCCCGGGGTCGGGCTATGGCTACACCTTC.

The rearrangement uses TRBV5-5 and TRBJ2-1, with 8 bases that match TRBD2. CDR1 and CDR2 from the germline V gene are SGHKS and YYEKEE (reference sequence). V dropped 5 bases and J dropped 1; count of bases not matched to a gene: 5. The CDR3 spans 15 residues. In nucleotides, the CDR3 is TGTGCCAGCAGGGACTTAGCGGGGTCCTACAATGAGCAGTTCTTC. It codes for CASRDLAGSYNEQFF.

This clone was detected only once. The genes are TRBV5-8 and TRBJ2-2, with TRBD2 as a possible D gene (5 bases). CDR3 size: 17 residues. Germline-derived CDR1 and CDR2 are SGHTS and YDEGEE. Trimming removed 0 bases from V and 1 base from J, with 13 bases in between. Here the CDR3 reads CASSLDGRLLNTGELFF. The CDR3 coding sequence is TGTGCCAGCAGCTTGGATGGCAGACTATTGAACACCGGGGAGCTGTTTTTT.

V is TRBV18 and J is TRBJ2-3, with 9 nucleotides matching TRBD2. The germline V gene has CDR1 KGHSH and CDR2 LQKENI. Trimming cost V 6 bases and J 1 base; bases outside gene matches: 5. This CDR3 is built from 15 residues. Here the CDR3 reads CASSKQRGGTDTQYF. In DNA form, the CDR3 reads TGTGCCAGCTCCAAACAGCGGGGGGGCACAGATACGCAGTATTTT.

This clone has just a few counts. This chain uses TRBV27 with TRBJ2-3, with 9 positions matching TRBD2. The CDR3 is made up of 15 amino acids. Trimming removed 1 base from V and 1 base from J; junction bases left unmatched: 0. Per the germline V gene, CDR1 is MNHEY and CDR2 is SMNVEV (reference sequence). The CDR3 reads CASSLLAGGTDTQYF. CDR3 nucleotides: TGTGCCAGCAGTTTATTAGCGGGGGGCACAGATACGCAGTATTTT.

The chain uses TRBV6-1 and TRBJ1-5, with D perhaps matching TRBD1 (6 bases). Trimming stripped 3 bases from V and 6 bases from J, with 15 bases between. This CDR3 comprises 15 residues. Germline V CDR1 and CDR2: MNHNS, SASEGT. The CDR3 loop reads CASSENWGLGQPQHF. The CDR3 DNA sequence: TGTGCCAGCAGTGAGAATTGGGGGCTCGGTCAGCCCCAGCATTTT.

The chain carries TRBV7-9 and TRBJ1-2; 7 bases align to TRBD1. CDR1 and CDR2 from the germline V gene are SEHNR and FQNEAQ (reference sequence). The CDR3 covers 15 residues. Trimming at V came to 4 bases and at J to 0 bases, leaving 5 bases not matched to a gene. The CDR3 sequence: CASSYGGGANYGYTF. The CDR3 nucleotides read TGTGCCAGCAGCTACGGAGGGGGCGCTAACTATGGCTACACCTTC.

As DNA, the CDR3 is TGCGCCAGCAGCCTTCAGCGGGGGCAGGGAAGTGAAAAACTGTTTTTT. It specifies CASSLQRGQGSEKLFF. The chain has TRBV4-3 and TRBJ1-4; a possible D gene is TRBD1 (6 bases). Per germline, CDR1 LGHNA and CDR2 YSLEER. The CDR3 sequence is 16 residues long. V lost 4 bases and J 7 bases, leaving 19 bases between the germline ends.

The V gene is TRBV6-6, the J gene TRBJ1-2, with 12 bases matching TRBD1. CDR3 size: 15 residues. Germline CDR1 is MNHNY and CDR2 is SVGAGI (reference sequence). The junction had 5 bases not matched to a gene; V was cut back by 6 bases and J by 3 bases. The CDR3 DNA reads TGTGCCAGCAGACTGGGACAGGGGGCCTACTATGGCTACACCTTC. It translates to CASRLGQGAYYGYTF.

The chain has TRBV12-5 and TRBJ1-2; TRBD1 matches 7 bases. The CDR3 has 12 amino acids. Per germline, CDR1 LGHNT and CDR2 FRNRAP. The trim removed 6 bases at V and 7 bases at J, leaving 5 bases unmatched. In DNA form, the CDR3 reads TGTGCTAGTGGCAGGGGGAAGGGTGGCTACACCTTC. This encodes CASGRGKGGYTF.